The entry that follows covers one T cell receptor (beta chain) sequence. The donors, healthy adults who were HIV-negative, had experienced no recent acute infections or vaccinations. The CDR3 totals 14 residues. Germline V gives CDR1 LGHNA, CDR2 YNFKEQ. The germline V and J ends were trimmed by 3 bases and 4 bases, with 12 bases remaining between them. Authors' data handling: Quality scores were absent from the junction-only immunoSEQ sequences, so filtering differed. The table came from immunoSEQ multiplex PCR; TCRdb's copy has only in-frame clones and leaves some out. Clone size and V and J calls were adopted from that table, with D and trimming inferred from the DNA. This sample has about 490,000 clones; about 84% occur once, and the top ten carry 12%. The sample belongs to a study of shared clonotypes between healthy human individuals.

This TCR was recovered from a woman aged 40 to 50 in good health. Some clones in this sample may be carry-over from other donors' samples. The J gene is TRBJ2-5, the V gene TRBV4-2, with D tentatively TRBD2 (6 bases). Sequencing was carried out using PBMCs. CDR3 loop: CASSHRGSGETQYF. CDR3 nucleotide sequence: TGTGCCAGCAGCCATCGGGGGTCGGGAGAGACCCAGTACTTC.